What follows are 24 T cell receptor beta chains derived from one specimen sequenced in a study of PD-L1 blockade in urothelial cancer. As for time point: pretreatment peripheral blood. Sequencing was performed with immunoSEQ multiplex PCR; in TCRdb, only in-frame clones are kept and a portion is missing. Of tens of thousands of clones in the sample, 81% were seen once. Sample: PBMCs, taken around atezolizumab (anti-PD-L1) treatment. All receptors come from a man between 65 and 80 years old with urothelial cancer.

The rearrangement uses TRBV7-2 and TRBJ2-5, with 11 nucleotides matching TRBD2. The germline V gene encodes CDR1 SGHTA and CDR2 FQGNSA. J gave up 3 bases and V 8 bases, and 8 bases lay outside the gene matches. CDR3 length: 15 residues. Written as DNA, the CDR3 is TGTGCCAGCGGAGTAGGGACTAGCGGAAAAGAGACCCAGTACTTC. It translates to CASGVGTSGKETQYF. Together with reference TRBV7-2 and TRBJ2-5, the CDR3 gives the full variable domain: GAGVSQSPSNKVTEKGKDVELRCDPISGHTALYWYRQSLGQGLEFLIYFQGNSAPDKSGLPSDRFSAERTGGSVSTLTIQRTQQEDSAVYLCASGVGTSGKETQYFGPGTRLLVL.

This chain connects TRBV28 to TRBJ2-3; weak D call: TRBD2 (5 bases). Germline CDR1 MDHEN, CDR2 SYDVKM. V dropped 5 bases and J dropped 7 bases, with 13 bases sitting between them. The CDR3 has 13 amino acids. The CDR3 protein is CASSPPGLYTQYF. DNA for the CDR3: TGTGCCAGCAGTCCTCCCGGACTTTATACGCAGTATTTT. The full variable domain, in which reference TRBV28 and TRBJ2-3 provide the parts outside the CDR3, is DVKVTQSSRYLVKRTGEKVFLECVQDMDHENMFWYRQDPGLGLRLIYFSYDVKMKEKGDIPEGYSVSREKKERFSLILESASTNQTSMYLCASSPPGLYTQYFGPGTRLTVL.

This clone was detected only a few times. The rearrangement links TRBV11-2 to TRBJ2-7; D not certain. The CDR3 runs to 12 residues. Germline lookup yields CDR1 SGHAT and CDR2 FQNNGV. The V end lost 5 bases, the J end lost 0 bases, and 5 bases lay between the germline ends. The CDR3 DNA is TGTGCCAGCAGCCTCAGCTCCTACGAGCAGTACTTC. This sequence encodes CASSLSSYEQYF.

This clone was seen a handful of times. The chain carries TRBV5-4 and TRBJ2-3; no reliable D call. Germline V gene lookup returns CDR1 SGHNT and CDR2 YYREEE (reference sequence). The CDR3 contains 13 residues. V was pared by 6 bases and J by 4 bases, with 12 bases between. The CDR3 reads CASTSPTSDTQYF. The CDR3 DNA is TGTGCCAGCACCTCGCCAACATCAGATACGCAGTATTTT.

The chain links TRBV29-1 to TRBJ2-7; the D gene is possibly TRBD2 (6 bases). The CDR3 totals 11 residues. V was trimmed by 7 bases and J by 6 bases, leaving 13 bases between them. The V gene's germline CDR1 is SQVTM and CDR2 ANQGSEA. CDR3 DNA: TGCAGCGGGCTGGAGGGAGGCGAGCAGTACTTC. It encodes CSGLEGGEQYF.

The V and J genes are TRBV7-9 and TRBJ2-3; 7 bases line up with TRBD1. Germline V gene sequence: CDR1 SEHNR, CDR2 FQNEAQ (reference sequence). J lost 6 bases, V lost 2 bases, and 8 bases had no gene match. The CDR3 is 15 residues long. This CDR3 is CASSLTGQLGDTQYF. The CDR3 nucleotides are TGTGCCAGCAGCTTAACGGGACAGCTAGGGGATACGCAGTATTTT.

In DNA, the CDR3 is TGTGCCAGCAGCTTAAGTGGTAGCGGGAGGGGATATGCGGCCAAAAACATTCAGTACTTC. Protein sequence: CASSLSGSGRGYAAKNIQYF. The J gene is TRBJ2-4, the V gene TRBV7-8; 11 nucleotides align to TRBD2. This CDR3 is built from 20 residues. The germline V gene encodes CDR1 SGHVS and CDR2 FQNEAQ. V gave up 2 bases and J gave up 1 base; unmatched junction bases: 13. Combining the CDR3 with reference TRBV7-8 and TRBJ2-4 gives the whole variable domain GAGVSQSPRYKVAKRGQDVALRCDPISGHVSLFWYQQALGQGPEFLTYFQNEAQLDKSGLPSDRFFAERPEGSVSTLKIQRTQQEDSAVYLCASSLSGSGRGYAAKNIQYFGAGTRLSVL.

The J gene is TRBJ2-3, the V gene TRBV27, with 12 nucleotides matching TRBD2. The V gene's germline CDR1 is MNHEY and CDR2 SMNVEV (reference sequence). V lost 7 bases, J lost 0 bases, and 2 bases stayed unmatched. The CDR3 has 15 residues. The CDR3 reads CASNGLAGSTDTQYF. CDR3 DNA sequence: TGTGCCAGCAACGGACTAGCGGGAAGCACAGATACGCAGTATTTT.

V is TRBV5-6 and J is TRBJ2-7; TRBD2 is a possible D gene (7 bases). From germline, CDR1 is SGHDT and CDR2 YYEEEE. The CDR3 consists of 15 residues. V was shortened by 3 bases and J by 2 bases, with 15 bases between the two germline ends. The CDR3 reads CASSSRGDIAYEQYF. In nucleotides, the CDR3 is TGTGCCAGCAGCTCCCGGGGGGACATAGCCTACGAGCAGTACTTC.

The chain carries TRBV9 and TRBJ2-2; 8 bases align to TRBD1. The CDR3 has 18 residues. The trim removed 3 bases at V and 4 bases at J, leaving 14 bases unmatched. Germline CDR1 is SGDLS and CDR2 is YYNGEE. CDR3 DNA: TGTGCCAGCAGCGACGGACAGGGACAAATGTTTGGCACCGGGGAGCTGTTTTTT. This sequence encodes CASSDGQGQMFGTGELFF. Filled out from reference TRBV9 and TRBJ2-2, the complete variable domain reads DSGVTQTPKHLITATGQRVTLRCSPRSGDLSVYWYQQSLDQGLQFLIQYYNGEERAKGNILERFSAQQFPDLHSELNLSSLELGDSALYFCASSDGQGQMFGTGELFFGEGSRLTVL.

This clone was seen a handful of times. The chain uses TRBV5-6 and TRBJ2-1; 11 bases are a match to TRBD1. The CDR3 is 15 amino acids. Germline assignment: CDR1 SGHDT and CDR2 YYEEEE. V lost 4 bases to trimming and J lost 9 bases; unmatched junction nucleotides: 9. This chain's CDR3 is CASSTGTGGYVEQFF. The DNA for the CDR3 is TGTGCCAGCAGCACAGGGACAGGGGGATATGTTGAGCAGTTCTTC.

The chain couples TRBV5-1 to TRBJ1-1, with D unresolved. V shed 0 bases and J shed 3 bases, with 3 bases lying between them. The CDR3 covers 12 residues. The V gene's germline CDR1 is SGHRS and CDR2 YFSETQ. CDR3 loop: CASSLGDTEAFF. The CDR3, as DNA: TGCGCCAGCAGCTTGGGAGACACTGAAGCTTTCTTT.

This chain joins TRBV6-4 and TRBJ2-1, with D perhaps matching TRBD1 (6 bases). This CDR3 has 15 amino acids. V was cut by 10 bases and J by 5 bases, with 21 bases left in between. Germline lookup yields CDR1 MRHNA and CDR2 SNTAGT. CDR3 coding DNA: TGTGCCACATCCTGGGCGGCAGGGGAGAACAATGAGCAGTTCTTC. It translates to CATSWAAGENNEQFF.

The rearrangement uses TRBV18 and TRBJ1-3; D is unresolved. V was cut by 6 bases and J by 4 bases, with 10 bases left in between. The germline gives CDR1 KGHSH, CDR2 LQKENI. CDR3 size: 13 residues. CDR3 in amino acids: CASSPRGGNTIYF. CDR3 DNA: TGTGCCAGCTCCCCGCGGGGAGGAAACACCATATATTTT. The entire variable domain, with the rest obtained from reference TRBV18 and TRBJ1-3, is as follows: NAGVMQNPRHLVRRRGQEARLRCSPMKGHSHVYWYRQLPEEGLKFMVYLQKENIIDESGMPKERFSAEFPKEGPSILRIQQVVRGDSAAYFCASSPRGGNTIYFGEGSWLTVV.

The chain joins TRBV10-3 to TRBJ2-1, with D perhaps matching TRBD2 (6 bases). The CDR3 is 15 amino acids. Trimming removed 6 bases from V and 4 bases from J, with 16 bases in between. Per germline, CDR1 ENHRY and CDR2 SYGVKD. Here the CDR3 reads CAISASGTDYNEQFF. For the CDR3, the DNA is TGTGCCATCAGCGCTTCCGGGACTGATTACAATGAGCAGTTCTTC.

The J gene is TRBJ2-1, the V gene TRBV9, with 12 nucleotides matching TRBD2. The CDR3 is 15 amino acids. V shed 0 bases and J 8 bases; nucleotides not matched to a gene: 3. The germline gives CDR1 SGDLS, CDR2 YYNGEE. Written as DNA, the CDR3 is TGTGCCAGCAGCGTAGTGACTAGCGGGAGCCATGAGCAGTTCTTC. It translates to CASSVVTSGSHEQFF.

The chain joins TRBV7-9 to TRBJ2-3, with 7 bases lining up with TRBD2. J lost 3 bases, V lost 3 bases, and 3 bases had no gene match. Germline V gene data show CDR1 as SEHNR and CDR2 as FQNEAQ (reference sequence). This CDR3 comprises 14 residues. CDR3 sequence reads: CASSFGTNTDTQYF. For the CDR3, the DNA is TGTGCCAGCAGCTTCGGGACTAATACAGATACGCAGTATTTT.

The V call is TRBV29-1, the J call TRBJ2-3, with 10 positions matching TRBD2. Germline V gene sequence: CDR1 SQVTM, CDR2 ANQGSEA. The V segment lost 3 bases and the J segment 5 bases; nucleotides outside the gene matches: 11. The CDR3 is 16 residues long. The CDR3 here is CSVDYGASGSRDTQYF. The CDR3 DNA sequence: TGCAGCGTTGATTATGGGGCTAGCGGGAGTAGAGATACGCAGTATTTT.

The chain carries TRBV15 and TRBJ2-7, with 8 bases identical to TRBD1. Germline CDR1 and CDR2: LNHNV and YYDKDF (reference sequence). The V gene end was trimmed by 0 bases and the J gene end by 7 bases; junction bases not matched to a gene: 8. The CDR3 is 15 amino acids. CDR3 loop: CATSRDPDRVWEQYF. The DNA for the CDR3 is TGTGCCACCAGCAGAGATCCGGACAGGGTTTGGGAGCAGTACTTC. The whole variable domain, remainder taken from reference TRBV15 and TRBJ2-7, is DAMVIQNPRYQVTQFGKPVTLSCSQTLNHNVMYWYQQKSSQAPKLLFHYYDKDFNNEADTPDNFQSRRPNTSFCFLDIRSPGLGDTAMYLCATSRDPDRVWEQYFGPGTRLTVT.

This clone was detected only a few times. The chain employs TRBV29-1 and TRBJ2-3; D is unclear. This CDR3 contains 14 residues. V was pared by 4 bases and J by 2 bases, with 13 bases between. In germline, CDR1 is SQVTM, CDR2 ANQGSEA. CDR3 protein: CSVGAGSHTDTQYF. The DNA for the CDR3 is TGCAGCGTTGGCGCAGGATCGCACACAGATACGCAGTATTTT.

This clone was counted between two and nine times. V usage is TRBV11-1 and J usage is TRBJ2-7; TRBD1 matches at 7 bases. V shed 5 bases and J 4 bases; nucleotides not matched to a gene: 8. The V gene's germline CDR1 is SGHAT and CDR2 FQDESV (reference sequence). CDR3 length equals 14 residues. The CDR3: CASSGRTGPYEQYF. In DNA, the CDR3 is TGTGCCAGCAGCGGTCGGACAGGTCCGTACGAGCAGTACTTC.

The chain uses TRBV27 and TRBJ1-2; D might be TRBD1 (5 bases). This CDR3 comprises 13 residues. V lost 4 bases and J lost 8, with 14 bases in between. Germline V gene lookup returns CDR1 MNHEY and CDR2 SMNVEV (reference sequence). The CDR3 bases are TGTGCCAGCAGTTCCCAGGGAAGGCGCGGCTACACCTTC. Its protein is CASSSQGRRGYTF.

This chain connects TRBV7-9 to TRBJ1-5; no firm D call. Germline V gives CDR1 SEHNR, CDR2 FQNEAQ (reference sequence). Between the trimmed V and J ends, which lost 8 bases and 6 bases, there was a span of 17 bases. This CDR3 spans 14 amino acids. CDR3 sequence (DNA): TGTGCCAGCGCCTCCGGGGAGATCAGTCAGCCCCAGCATTTT. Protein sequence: CASASGEISQPQHF.

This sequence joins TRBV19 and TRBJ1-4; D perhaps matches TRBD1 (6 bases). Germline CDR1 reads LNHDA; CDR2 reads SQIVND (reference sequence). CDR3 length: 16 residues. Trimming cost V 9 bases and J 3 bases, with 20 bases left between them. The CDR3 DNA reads TGTGCCAGCACTTCCGAACGGGGGGCAGCTAATGAAAAACTGTTTTTT. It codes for CASTSERGAANEKLFF. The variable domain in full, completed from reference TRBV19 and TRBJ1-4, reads DGGITQSPKYLFRKEGQNVTLSCEQNLNHDAMYWYRQDPGQGLRLIYYSQIVNDFQKGDIAEGYSVSREKKESFPLTVTSAQKNPTAFYLCASTSERGAANEKLFFGSGTQLSVL.